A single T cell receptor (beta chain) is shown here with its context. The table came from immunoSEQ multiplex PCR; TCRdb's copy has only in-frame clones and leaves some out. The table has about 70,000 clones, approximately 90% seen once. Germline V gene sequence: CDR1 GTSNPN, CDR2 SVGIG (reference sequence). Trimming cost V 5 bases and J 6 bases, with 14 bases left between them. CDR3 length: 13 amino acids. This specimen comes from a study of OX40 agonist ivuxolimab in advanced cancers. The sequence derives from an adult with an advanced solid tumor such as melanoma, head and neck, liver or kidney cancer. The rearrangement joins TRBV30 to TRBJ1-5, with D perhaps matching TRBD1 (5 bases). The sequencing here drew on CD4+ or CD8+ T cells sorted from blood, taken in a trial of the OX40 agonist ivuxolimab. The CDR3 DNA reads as TGTGCCTGGGCGAACCCAGGGTTTCAGCCCCAGCATTTT. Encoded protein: CAWANPGFQPQHF.